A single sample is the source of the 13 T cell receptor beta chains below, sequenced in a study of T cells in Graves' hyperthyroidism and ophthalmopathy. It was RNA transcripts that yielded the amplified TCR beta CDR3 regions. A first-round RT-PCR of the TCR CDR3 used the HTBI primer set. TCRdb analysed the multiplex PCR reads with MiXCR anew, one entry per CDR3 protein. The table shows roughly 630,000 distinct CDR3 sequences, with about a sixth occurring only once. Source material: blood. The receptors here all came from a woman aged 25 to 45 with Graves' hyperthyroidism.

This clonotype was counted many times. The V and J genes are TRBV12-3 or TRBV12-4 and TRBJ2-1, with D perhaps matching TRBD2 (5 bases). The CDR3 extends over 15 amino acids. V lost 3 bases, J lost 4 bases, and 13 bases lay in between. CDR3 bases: TGTGCCAGCAGTTTCGGGGTTGAAGCTTACAATGAGCAGTTCTTC. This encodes CASSFGVEAYNEQFF.

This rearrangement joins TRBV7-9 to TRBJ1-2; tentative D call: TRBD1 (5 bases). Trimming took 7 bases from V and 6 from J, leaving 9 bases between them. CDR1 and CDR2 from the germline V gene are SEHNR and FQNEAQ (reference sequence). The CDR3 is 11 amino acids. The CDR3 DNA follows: TGTGCCAGCAACCGCAGGGATGGCTACACCTTC. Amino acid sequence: CASNRRDGYTF.

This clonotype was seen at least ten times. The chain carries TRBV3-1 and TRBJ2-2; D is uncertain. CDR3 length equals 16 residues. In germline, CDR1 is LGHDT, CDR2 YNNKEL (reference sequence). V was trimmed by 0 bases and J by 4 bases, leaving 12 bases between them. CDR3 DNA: TGTGCCAGCAGCCAAGATTTGGTCGTAGGCACCGGGGAGCTGTTTTTT. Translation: CASSQDLVVGTGELFF.

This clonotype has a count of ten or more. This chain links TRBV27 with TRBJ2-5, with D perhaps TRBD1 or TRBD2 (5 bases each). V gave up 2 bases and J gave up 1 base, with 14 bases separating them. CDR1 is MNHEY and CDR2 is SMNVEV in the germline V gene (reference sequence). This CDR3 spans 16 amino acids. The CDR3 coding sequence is TGTGCCAGCAGTTTAGGGGCAGGGACCTTCCAAGAGACCCAGTACTTC. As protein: CASSLGAGTFQETQYF.

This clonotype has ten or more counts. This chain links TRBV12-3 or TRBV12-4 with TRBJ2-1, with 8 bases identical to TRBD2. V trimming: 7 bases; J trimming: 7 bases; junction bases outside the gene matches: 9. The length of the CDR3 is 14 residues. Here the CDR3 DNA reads TGTGCCAGCAAACTTCGGGGGGGCTGGAATGAGCAGTTCTTC. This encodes CASKLRGGWNEQFF.

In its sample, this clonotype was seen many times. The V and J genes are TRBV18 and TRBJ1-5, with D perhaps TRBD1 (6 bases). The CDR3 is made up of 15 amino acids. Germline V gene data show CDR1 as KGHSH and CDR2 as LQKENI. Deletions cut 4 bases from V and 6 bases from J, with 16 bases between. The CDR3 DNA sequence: TGTGCCAGCTCACTTACGGACAGCGGGGCTCAGCCCCAGCATTTT. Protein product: CASSLTDSGAQPQHF.

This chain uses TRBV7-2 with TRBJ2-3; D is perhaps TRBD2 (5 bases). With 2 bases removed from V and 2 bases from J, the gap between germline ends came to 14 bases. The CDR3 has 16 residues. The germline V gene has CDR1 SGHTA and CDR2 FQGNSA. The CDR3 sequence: CASSLSAAVTTDTQYF. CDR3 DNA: TGTGCCAGCAGCTTATCCGCAGCGGTAACCACAGATACGCAGTATTTT.

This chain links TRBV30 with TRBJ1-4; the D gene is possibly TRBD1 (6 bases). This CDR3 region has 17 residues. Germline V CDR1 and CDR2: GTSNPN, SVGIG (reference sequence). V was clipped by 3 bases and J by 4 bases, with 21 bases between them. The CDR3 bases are TGTGCCTGGAGGCCCGACGGGGGGCCCACTGGTAATGAAAAACTGTTTTTT. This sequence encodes CAWRPDGGPTGNEKLFF. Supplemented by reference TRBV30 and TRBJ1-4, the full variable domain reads SQTIHQWPATLVQPVGSPLSLECTVEGTSNPNLYWYRQAAGRGLQLLFYSVGIGQISSEVPQNLSASRPQDRQFILSSKKLLLSDSGFYLCAWRPDGGPTGNEKLFFGSGTQLSVL.

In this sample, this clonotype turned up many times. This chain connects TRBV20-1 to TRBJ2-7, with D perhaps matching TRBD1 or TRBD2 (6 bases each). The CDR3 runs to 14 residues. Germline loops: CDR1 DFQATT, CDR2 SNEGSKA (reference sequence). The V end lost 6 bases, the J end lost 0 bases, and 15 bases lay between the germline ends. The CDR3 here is CSAQGGSSSYEQYF. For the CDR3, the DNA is TGCAGTGCCCAAGGGGGGAGTAGCTCCTACGAGCAGTACTTC.

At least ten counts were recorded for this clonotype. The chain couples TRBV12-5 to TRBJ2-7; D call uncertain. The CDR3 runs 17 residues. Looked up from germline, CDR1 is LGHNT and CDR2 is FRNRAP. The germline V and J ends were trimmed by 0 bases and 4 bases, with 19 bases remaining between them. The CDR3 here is CASGLVPDPAGLYEQYF. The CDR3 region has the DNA TGTGCTAGTGGTTTGGTACCGGACCCGGCCGGGTTATACGAGCAGTACTTC.

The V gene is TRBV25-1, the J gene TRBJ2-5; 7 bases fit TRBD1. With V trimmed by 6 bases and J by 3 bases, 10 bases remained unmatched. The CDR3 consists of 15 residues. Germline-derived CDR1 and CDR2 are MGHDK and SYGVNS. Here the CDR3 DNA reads TGTGCCAGCAGCGACGACAGGGAGATCAAAGAGACCCAGTACTTC. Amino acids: CASSDDREIKETQYF.

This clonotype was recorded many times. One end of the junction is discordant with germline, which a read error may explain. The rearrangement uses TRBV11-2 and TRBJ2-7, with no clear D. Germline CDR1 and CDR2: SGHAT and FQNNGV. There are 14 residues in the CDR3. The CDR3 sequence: CASSLDRTKYGQYF. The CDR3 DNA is TGTGCCAGCAGCTTAGATCGTACTAAATACGGGCAGTACTTC.

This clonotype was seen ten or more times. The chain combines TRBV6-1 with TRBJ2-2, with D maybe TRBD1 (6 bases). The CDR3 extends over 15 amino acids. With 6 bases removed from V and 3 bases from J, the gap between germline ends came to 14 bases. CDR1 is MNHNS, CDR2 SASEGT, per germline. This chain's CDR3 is CASRQGGMYTGELFF. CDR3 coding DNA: TGTGCCAGCAGACAGGGTGGGATGTACACCGGGGAGCTGTTTTTT.